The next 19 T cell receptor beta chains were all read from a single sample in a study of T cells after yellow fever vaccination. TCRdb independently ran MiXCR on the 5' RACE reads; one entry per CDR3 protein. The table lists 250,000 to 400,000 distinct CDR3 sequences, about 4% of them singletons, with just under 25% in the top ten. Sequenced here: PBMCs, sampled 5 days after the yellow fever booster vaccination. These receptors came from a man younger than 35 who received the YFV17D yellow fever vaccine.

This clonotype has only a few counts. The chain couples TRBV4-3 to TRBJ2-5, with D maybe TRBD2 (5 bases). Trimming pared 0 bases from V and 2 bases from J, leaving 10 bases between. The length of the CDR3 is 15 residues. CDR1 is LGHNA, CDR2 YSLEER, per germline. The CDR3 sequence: CASSQDPGVQETQYF. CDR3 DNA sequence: TGCGCCAGCAGCCAAGATCCCGGGGTTCAAGAGACCCAGTACTTC.

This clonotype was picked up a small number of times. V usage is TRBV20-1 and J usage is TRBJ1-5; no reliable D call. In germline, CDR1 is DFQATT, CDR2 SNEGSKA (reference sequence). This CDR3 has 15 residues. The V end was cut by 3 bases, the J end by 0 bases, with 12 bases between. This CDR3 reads CSASTGYNSNQPQHF. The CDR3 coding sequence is TGCAGTGCTAGTACCGGGTATAATAGCAATCAGCCCCAGCATTTT.

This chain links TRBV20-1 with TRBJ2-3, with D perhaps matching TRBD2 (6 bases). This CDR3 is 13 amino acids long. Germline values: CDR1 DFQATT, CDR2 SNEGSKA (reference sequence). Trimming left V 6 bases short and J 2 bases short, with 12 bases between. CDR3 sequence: CSAPREATDTQYF. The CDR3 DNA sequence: TGCAGTGCACCCAGGGAGGCCACAGATACGCAGTATTTT.

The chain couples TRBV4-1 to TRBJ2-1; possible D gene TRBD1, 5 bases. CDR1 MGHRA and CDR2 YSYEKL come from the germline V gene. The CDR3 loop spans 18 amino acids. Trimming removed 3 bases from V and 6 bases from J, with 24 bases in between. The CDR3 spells CASSHSFLKVFQGNEQFF. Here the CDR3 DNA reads TGCGCCAGCAGCCACTCCTTTCTGAAGGTTTTTCAGGGCAATGAGCAGTTCTTC.

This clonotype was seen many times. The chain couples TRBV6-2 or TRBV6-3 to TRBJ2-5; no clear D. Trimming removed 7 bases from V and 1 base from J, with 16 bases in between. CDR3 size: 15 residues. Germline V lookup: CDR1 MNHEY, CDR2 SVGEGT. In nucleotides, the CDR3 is TGTGCCAGCATCTCAGAATGGGCGGTCCAAGAGACCCAGTACTTC. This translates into CASISEWAVQETQYF.

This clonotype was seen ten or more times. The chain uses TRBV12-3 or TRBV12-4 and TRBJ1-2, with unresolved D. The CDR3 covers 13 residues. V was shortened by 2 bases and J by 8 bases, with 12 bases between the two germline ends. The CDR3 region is CASSLLEGMGYTF. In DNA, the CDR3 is TGTGCCAGCAGTTTACTTGAGGGTATGGGCTACACCTTC.

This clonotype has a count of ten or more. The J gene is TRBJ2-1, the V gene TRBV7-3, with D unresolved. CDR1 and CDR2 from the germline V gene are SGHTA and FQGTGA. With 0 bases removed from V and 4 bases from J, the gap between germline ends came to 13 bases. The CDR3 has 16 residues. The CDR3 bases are TGTGCCAGCAGCTTAACCCACCGAGGCCCGTACAATGAGCAGTTCTTC. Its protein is CASSLTHRGPYNEQFF.

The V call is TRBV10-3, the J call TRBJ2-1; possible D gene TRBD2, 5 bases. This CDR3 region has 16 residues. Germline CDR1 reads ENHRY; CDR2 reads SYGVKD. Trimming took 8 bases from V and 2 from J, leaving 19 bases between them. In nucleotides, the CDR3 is TGTGCCATCGGTGCTGGGTCGGGGAGTACCTACAATGAGCAGTTCTTC. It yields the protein CAIGAGSGSTYNEQFF.

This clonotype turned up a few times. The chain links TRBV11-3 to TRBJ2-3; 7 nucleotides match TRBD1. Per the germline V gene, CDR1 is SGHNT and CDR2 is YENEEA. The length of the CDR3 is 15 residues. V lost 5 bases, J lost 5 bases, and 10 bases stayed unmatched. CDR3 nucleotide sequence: TGTGCCAGCAGCCCCCGGACAGGCCCTGGAGATACGCAGTATTTT. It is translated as CASSPRTGPGDTQYF.

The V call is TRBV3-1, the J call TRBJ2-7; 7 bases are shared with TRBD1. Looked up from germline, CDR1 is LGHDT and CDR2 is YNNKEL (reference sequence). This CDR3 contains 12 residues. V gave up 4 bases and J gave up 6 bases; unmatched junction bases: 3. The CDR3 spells CASSRAGGEQYF. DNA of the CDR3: TGTGCCAGCAGCCGCGCAGGGGGCGAGCAGTACTTC.

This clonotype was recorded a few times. CDR3 bases: TGTGCCAGCAGCTTAGGGTACCTTGAAGCTTTCTTT. Its translation is CASSLGYLEAFF. The rearrangement links TRBV7-2 to TRBJ1-1; no firm D call. Between the trimmed V and J ends, which lost 1 base and 7 bases, there was a span of 7 bases. Germline-derived CDR1 and CDR2 are SGHTA and FQGNSA. The CDR3 covers 12 residues. Full variable domain (outside the CDR3, taken from reference TRBV7-2 and TRBJ1-1): GAGVSQSPSNKVTEKGKDVELRCDPISGHTALYWYRQSLGQGLEFLIYFQGNSAPDKSGLPSDRFSAERTGGSVSTLTIQRTQQEDSAVYLCASSLGYLEAFFGQGTRLTVV.

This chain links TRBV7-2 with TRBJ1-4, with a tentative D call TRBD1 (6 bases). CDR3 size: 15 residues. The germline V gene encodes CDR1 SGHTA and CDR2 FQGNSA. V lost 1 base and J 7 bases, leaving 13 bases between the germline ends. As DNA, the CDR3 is TGTGCCAGCAGCTTAGTCGGGGGCCGGGGTGAAAAACTGTTTTTT. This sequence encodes CASSLVGGRGEKLFF. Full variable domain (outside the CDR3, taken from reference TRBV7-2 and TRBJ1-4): GAGVSQSPSNKVTEKGKDVELRCDPISGHTALYWYRQSLGQGLEFLIYFQGNSAPDKSGLPSDRFSAERTGGSVSTLTIQRTQQEDSAVYLCASSLVGGRGEKLFFGSGTQLSVL.

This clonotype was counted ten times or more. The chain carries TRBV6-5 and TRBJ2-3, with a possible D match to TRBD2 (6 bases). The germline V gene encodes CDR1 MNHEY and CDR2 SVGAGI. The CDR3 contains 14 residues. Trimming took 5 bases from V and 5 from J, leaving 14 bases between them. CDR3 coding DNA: TGTGCCAGCAGTAGACGACTAGGGATAGATACGCAGTATTTT. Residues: CASSRRLGIDTQYF.

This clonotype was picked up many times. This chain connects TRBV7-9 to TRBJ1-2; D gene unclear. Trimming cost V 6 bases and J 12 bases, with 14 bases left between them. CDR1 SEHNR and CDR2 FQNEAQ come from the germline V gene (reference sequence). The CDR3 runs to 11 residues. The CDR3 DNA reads TGTGCCAGCAGACCCCCCGAGGTCCACACCTTC. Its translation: CASRPPEVHTF.

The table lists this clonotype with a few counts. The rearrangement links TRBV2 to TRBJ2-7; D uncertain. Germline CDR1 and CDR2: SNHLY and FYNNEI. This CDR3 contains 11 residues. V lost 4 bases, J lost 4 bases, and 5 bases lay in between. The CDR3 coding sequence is TGTGCCAGCAGTGTCCTTTACGAGCAGTACGTC. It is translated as CASSVLYEQYV.

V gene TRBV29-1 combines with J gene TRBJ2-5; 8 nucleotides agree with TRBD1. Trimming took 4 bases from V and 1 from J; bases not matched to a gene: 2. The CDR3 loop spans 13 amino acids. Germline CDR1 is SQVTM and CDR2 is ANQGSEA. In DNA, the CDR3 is TGCAGCGTTGCGCAGGGGGCCCAAGAGACCCAGTACTTC. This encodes CSVAQGAQETQYF.

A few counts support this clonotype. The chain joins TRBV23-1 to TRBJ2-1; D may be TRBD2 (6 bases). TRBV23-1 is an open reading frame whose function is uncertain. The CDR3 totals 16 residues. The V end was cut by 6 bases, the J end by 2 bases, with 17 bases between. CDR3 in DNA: TGCGCCAGCAGCCACAATCGCAGCGGGCCCTACAATGAGCAGTTCTTC. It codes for CASSHNRSGPYNEQFF.

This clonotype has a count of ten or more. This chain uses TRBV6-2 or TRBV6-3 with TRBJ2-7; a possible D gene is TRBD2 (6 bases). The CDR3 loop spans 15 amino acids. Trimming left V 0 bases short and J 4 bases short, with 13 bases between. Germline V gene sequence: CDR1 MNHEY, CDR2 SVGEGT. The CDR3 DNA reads TGTGCCAGCAGTTACTCGACGGGGGACGGTTACGAGCAGTACGTC. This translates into CASSYSTGDGYEQYV.

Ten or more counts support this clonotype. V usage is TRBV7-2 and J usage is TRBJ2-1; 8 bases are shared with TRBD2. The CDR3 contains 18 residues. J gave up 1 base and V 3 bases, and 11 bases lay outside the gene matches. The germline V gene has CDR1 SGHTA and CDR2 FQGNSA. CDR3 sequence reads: CASSFLGGAYGSYNEQFF. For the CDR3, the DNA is TGTGCCAGCAGCTTTCTCGGGGGGGCCTACGGTTCCTACAATGAGCAGTTCTTC.